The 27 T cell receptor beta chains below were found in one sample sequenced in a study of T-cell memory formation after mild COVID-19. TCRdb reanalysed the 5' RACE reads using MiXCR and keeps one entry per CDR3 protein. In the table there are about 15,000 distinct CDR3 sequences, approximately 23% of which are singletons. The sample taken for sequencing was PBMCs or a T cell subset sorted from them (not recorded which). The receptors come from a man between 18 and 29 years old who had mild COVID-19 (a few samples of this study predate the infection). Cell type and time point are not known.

The CDR3 loop reads CSALVWENTEAFF. In DNA, the CDR3 is TGCAGTGCCCTTGTGTGGGAGAACACTGAAGCTTTCTTT. V is TRBV20-1 and J is TRBJ1-1; D gene uncertain. CDR1 is DFQATT, CDR2 SNEGSKA, per germline (reference sequence). Trimming cost V 6 bases and J 1 base, with 12 bases left between them. The CDR3 has 13 amino acids.

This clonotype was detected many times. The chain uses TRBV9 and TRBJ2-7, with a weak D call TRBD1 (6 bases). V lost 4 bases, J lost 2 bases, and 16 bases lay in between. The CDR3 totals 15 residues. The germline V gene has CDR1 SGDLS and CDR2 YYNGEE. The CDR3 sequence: CASSPGAGATYEQYV. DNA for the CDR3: TGTGCCAGCAGCCCCGGGGCAGGGGCCACCTACGAGCAGTACGTC.

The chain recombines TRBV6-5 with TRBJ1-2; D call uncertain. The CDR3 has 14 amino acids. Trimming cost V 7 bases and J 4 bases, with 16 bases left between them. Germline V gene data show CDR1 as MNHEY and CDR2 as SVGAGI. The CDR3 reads CASNVGEGGYGYTF. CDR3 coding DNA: TGTGCCAGCAATGTCGGGGAGGGAGGCTATGGCTACACCTTC.

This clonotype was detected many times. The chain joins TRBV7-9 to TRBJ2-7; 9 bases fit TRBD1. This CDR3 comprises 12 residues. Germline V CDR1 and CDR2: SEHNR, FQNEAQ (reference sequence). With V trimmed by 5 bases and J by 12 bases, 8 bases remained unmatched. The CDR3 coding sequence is TGTGCCAGCAGCCCAATCGGGACAGGGCCGTACGTC. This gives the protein CASSPIGTGPYV.

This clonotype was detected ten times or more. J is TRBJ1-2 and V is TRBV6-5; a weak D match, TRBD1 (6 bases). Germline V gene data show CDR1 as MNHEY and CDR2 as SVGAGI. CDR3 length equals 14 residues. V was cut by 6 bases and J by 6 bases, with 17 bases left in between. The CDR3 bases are TGTGCCAGCAGGCCAGGTGGGGGGGCGGATGGCTACACCTTC. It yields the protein CASRPGGGADGYTF.

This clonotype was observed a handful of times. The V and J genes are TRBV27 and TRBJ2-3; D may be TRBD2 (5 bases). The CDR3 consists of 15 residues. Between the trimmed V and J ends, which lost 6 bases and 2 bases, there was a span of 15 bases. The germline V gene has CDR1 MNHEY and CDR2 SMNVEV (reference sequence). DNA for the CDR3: TGTGCCAGCAGACTACTTTCGGGGAACACAGATACGCAGTATTTT. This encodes CASRLLSGNTDTQYF.

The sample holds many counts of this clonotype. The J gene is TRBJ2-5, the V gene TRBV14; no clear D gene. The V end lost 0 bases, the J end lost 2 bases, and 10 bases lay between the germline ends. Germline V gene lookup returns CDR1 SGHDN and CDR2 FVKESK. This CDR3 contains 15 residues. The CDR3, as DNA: TGTGCCAGCAGCCAAGATCTATGGTTTCAAGAGACCCAGTACTTC. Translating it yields CASSQDLWFQETQYF.

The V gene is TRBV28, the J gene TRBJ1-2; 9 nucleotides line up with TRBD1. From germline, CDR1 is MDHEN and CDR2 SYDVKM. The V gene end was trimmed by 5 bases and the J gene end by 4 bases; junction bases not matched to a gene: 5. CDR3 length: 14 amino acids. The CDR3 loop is CASSGQGRTYGYTF. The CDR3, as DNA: TGTGCCAGCAGTGGACAGGGGAGGACCTATGGCTACACCTTC.

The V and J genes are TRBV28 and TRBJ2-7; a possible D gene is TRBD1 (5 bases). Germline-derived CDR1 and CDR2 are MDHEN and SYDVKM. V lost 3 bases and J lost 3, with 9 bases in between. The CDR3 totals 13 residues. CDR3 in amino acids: CASSLGQGYEQYV. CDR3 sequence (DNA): TGTGCCAGCAGTTTGGGGCAGGGCTACGAGCAGTACGTC.

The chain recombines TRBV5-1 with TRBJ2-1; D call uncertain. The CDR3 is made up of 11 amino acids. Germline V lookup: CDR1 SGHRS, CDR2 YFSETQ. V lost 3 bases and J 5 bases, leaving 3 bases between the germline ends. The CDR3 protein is CASSWDNEQFF. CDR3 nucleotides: TGCGCCAGCAGCTGGGACAATGAGCAGTTCTTC.

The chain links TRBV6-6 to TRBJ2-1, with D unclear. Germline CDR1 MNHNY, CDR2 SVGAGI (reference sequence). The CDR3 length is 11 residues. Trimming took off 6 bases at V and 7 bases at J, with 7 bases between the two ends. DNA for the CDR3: TGTGCCAGCAGCTCCCTAAATGAGCAGTTCTTC. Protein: CASSSLNEQFF.

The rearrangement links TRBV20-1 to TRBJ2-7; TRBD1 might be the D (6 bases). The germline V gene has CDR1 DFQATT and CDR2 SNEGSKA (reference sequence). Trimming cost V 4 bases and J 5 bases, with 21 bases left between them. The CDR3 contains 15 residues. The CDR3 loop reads CSATPPRGIWNEQYF. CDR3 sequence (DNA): TGCAGTGCTACCCCCCCCAGGGGCATCTGGAACGAGCAGTACTTC.

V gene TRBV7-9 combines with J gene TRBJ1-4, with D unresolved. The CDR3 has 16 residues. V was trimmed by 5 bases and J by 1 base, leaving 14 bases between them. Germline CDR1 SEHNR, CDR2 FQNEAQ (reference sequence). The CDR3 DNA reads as TGTGCCAGCAGCCCCATTCGACTGCGAACTAATGAAAAACTGTTTTTT. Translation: CASSPIRLRTNEKLFF.

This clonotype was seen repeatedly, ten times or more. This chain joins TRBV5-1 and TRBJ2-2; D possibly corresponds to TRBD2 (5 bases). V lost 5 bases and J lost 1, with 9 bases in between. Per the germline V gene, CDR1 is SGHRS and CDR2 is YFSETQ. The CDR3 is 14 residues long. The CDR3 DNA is TGCGCCAGCAGTCTAGCCGTGAACACCGGGGAGCTGTTTTTT. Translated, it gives CASSLAVNTGELFF.

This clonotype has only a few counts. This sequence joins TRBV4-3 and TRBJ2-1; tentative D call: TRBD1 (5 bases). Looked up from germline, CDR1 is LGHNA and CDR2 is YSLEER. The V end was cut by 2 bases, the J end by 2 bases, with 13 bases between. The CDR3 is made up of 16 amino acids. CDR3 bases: TGCGCCAGCAGCCAACCAGGGCTGGGCCCCTACAATGAGCAGTTCTTC. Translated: CASSQPGLGPYNEQFF.

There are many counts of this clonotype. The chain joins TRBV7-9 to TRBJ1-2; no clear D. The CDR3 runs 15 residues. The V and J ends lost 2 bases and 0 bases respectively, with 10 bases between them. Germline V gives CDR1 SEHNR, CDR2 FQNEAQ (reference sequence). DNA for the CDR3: TGTGCCAGCAGCTTATCAATCTGGGCTAACTATGGCTACACCTTC. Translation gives CASSLSIWANYGYTF.

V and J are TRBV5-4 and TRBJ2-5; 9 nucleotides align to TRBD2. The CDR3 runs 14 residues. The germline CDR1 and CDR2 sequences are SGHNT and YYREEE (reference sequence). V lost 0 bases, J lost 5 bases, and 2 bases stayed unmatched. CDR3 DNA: TGTGCCAGCAGCTTGGGACTAGCGGTTGAGACCCAGTACTTC. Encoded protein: CASSLGLAVETQYF.

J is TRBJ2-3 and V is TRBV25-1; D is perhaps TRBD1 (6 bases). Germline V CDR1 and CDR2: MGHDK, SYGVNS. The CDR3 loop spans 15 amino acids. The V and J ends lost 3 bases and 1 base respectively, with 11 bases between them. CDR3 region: CASSERGRGTDTQYF. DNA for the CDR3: TGTGCCAGCAGTGAGAGGGGGAGAGGCACAGATACGCAGTATTTT.

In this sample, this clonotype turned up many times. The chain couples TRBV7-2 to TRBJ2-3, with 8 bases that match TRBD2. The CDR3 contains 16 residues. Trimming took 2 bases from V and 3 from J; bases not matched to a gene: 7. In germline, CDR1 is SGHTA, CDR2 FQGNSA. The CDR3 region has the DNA TGTGCCAGCAGCTTATGGTCCAGCGGGGGAACAGATACGCAGTATTTT. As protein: CASSLWSSGGTDTQYF.

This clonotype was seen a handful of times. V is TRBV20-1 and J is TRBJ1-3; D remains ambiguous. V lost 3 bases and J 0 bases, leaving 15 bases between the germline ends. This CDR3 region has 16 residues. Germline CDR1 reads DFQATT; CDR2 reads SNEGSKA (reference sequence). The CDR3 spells CSARSVPRHSGNTIYF. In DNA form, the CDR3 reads TGCAGTGCTAGGAGTGTCCCACGCCACTCTGGAAACACCATATATTTT.

The CDR3 DNA follows: TGTGCCAGCAGCTTGGTGACAGCTAACTATGGCTACACCTTC. Its protein is CASSLVTANYGYTF. The rearrangement joins TRBV5-6 to TRBJ1-2, with D possibly being TRBD1 (5 bases). Trimming took 0 bases from V and 0 from J, leaving 6 bases between them. The CDR3 consists of 14 residues. CDR1 is SGHDT, CDR2 YYEEEE, per germline.

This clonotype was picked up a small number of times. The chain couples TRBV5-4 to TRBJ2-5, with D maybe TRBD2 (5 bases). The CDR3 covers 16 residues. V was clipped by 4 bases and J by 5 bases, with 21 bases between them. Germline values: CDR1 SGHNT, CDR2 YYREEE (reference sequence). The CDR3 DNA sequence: TGTGCCAGCAGCCCCTACTCCCGACCTAGGGAGGAGACCCAGTACTTC. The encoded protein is CASSPYSRPREETQYF.

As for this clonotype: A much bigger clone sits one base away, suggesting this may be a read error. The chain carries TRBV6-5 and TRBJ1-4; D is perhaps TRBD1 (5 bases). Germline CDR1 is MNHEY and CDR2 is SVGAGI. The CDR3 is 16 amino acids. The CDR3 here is CDSSQEPGIFREKLFF. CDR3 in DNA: TGTGACAGCAGTCAAGAACCAGGGATTTTTCGTGAAAAACTGTTTTTT.

CDR3: CASSPGLDQRADTQYF. The DNA of the CDR3 is TGTGCCAGCAGCCCCGGACTAGATCAGAGGGCAGATACGCAGTATTTT. The V and J genes are TRBV7-6 and TRBJ2-3; 7 nucleotides agree with TRBD2. Looked up from germline, CDR1 is SGHVS and CDR2 is FNYEAQ. CDR3 length: 16 residues. J was trimmed by 4 bases and V by 5 bases; bases with no gene match: 12.

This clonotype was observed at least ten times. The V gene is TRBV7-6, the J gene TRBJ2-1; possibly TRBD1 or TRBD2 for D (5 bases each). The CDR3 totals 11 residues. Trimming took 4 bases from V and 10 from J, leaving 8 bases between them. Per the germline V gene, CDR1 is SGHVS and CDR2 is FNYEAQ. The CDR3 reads CASSWGLEQFF. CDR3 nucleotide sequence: TGTGCCAGCAGCTGGGGGTTGGAGCAGTTCTTC.

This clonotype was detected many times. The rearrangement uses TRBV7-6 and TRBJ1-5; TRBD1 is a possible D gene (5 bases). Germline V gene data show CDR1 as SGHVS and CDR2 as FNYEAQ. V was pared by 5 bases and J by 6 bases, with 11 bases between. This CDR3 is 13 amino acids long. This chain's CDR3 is CASSLGQGQPQHF. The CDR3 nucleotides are TGTGCCAGCAGCCTGGGTCAGGGTCAGCCCCAGCATTTT.

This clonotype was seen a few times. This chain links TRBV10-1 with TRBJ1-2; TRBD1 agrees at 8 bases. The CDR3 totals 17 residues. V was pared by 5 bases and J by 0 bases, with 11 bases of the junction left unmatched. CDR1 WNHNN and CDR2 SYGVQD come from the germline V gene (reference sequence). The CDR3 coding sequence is TGCGCCAGCAGTATTCCGGGACCCAGGGGGCCTAACTATGGCTACACCTTC. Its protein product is CASSIPGPRGPNYGYTF.